Described below is a single TCR beta chain sequence and its context. Trimming removed 3 bases from V and 7 bases from J, with 18 bases in between. The CDR3 has 14 amino acids. CDR1 DFQATT and CDR2 SNEGSKA come from the germline V gene (reference sequence). This entry is derived from a study of blood T cell repertoires in COVID-19. Study summary: The study drew acute and convalescent COVID-19 samples from the United States, Italy and Spain. PBMCs, B-cell-depleted T cells, or T cells provided the cDNA or gDNA that made up the material.

In the original workflow: Estimates of nucleated cell counts were drawn from the amplification of reference gene primers. Only in-frame clones appear in the TCRdb table, and some are missing; sequencing was by immunoSEQ multiplex PCR. The DNA gave D and trimming, while V, J and clone size come from that table. This repertoire shows about 120,000 clones, more than 65% found once; its top ten account for around a quarter. This chain joins TRBV20-1 and TRBJ1-1; D ambiguous. The TCR was taken from a human donor in a cohort sampled during active COVID-19. The sequencing sample was made of peripheral blood. CDR3 DNA sequence: TGCAGTGCTAGTTTGCCGCGGCAGAACTTTGAAGCTTTCTTT. Its protein is CSASLPRQNFEAFF.